The next 28 T cell receptor beta chains were all read from a single sample in a study of T cell changes during pregnancy in multiple sclerosis. The method was immunoSEQ multiplex PCR; TCRdb's version includes in-frame clones alone and lacks a portion of them. The table lists over 60,000 clones, 90% to 95% of them singletons. The specimen was CD4+ T cells from peripheral blood mononuclear cells, collected in the third trimester of pregnancy. The receptor set was obtained from a female donor in good health, enrolled as a control in a pregnancy study.

This clone has only one observation. The J gene is TRBJ1-5, the V gene TRBV2, with a tentative D call TRBD1 (5 bases). Trimming removed 10 bases at V and 4 bases at J, with 17 bases between. The CDR3 totals 14 residues. The germline V gene has CDR1 SNHLY and CDR2 FYNNEI. The CDR3 loop reads CATRPDRVNQPQHF. The DNA for the CDR3 is TGTGCCACCCGGCCCGACAGAGTGAATCAGCCCCAGCATTTT.

The rearrangement uses TRBV7-9 and TRBJ1-1; the D is unclear. Germline V gene sequence: CDR1 SEHNR, CDR2 FQNEAQ (reference sequence). V gave up 7 bases and J gave up 0 bases, with 6 bases separating them. The CDR3 has 12 amino acids. CDR3: CASINLNTEAFF. Written as DNA, the CDR3 is TGTGCCAGCATTAATCTGAACACTGAAGCTTTCTTT.

The genes are TRBV5-1 and TRBJ2-3; 7 positions match TRBD1. Germline CDR1 is SGHRS and CDR2 is YFSETQ. The CDR3 sequence is 15 residues long. V gave up 0 bases and J gave up 4 bases; unmatched junction bases: 5. The CDR3 is CASSLDVGGADTQYF. The CDR3 DNA reads TGCGCCAGCAGCTTGGATGTAGGGGGCGCAGATACGCAGTATTTT. Drawing the rest from reference TRBV5-1 and TRBJ2-3, the complete variable domain is KAGVTQTPRYLIKTRGQQVTLSCSPISGHRSVSWYQQTPGQGLQFLFEYFSETQRNKGNFPGRFSGRQFSNSRSEMNVSTLELGDSALYLCASSLDVGGADTQYFGPGTRLTVL.

The chain joins TRBV5-1 to TRBJ1-1; 7 bases are a match to TRBD1. The CDR3 contains 15 residues. Germline values: CDR1 SGHRS, CDR2 YFSETQ. V shed 4 bases, J shed 2 bases, and the junction held 8 bases outside the gene matches. CDR3 loop: CASSPDRLTNTEAFF. The CDR3 DNA reads as TGCGCCAGCAGCCCGGACAGGCTAACTAACACTGAAGCTTTCTTT.

The chain has TRBV25-1 and TRBJ2-3; 7 bases are a match to TRBD2. CDR1 is MGHDK, CDR2 SYGVNS, per germline. V gave up 3 bases and J gave up 3 bases; unmatched junction bases: 6. The CDR3 runs 15 residues. In DNA form, the CDR3 reads TGTGCCAGCAGTGATCCGGGTAGCGGGACAGATACGCAGTATTTT. Protein sequence: CASSDPGSGTDTQYF.

V and J are TRBV11-2 and TRBJ1-1, with 9 bases matching TRBD1. The germline CDR1 and CDR2 sequences are SGHAT and FQNNGV. The CDR3 is 16 residues long. With V trimmed by 0 bases and J by 6 bases, 8 bases remained unmatched. In nucleotides, the CDR3 is TGTGCCAGCAGCTTAGACCGGCGGACAGGGGCCGCTGAAGCTTTCTTT. Translating gives CASSLDRRTGAAEAFF.

The chain combines TRBV5-1 with TRBJ2-6, with 9 nucleotides matching TRBD1. Germline V gene lookup returns CDR1 SGHRS and CDR2 YFSETQ. The CDR3 runs 18 residues. V lost 1 base, J lost 0 bases, and 5 bases stayed unmatched. The CDR3 sequence: CASSLMGQGSSGANVLTF. CDR3 coding DNA: TGCGCCAGCAGCTTGATGGGACAGGGAAGCTCTGGGGCCAACGTCCTGACTTTC.

The rearrangement uses TRBV7-3 and TRBJ1-4; D perhaps matches TRBD1 (5 bases). With 1 base removed from V and 7 bases from J, the gap between germline ends came to 13 bases. Germline-derived CDR1 and CDR2 are SGHTA and FQGTGA. This CDR3 is built from 15 residues. Here the CDR3 DNA reads TGTGCCAGCAGCTTAATGGGGGGTGGTGCTGAAAAACTGTTTTTT. This sequence encodes CASSLMGGGAEKLFF.

The chain combines TRBV11-3 with TRBJ1-2, with D hard to call. Germline V gene sequence: CDR1 SGHNT, CDR2 YENEEA. Trimming shortened V by 8 bases and J by 0 bases, and 22 bases separated the two germline ends. The CDR3 has 17 residues. The CDR3 spells CASAPRGQGLANYGYTF. The CDR3 DNA sequence: TGTGCCAGCGCCCCCCGAGGGCAAGGCCTAGCTAACTATGGCTACACCTTC. Combining the CDR3 with reference TRBV11-3 and TRBJ1-2 gives the whole variable domain EAGVVQSPRYKIIEKKQPVAFWCNPISGHNTLYWYLQNLGQGPELLIRYENEEAVDDSQLPKDRFSAERLKGVDSTLKIQPAELGDSAVYLCASAPRGQGLANYGYTFGSGTRLTVV.

The V call is TRBV27, the J call TRBJ1-1; 9 nucleotides agree with TRBD1. The germline CDR1 and CDR2 sequences are MNHEY and SMNVEV (reference sequence). The CDR3 loop spans 14 amino acids. Losses at the gene ends were 5 bases for V and 6 bases for J; bases not matched to a gene: 7. The CDR3 region is CASSRTGAFAEAFF. CDR3 nucleotides: TGTGCCAGCAGTAGGACAGGGGCGTTCGCTGAAGCTTTCTTT.

This rearrangement joins TRBV6-4 to TRBJ1-5; 8 positions match TRBD1. With 5 bases clipped from V and 11 bases from J, the junction kept 8 bases outside the gene matches. The CDR3 sequence is 13 residues long. From germline, CDR1 is MRHNA and CDR2 SNTAGT. The CDR3 protein is CASSPEQGEAQHF. The CDR3 DNA is TGTGCCAGCAGTCCTGAACAGGGGGAAGCCCAGCATTTT.

The chain joins TRBV6-6 to TRBJ1-4; weak D call: TRBD1 (5 bases). The CDR3 runs to 14 residues. Deletions cut 0 bases from V and 6 bases from J, with 8 bases between. Germline CDR1 is MNHNY and CDR2 is SVGAGI (reference sequence). CDR3 in DNA: TGTGCCAGCAGTTACTCGGAGGGGCATGAAAAACTGTTTTTT. This translates into CASSYSEGHEKLFF.

The V call is TRBV6-6, the J call TRBJ1-1; the D gene is possibly TRBD1 (5 bases). The V end lost 5 bases, the J end lost 6 bases, and 19 bases lay between the germline ends. Germline V CDR1 and CDR2: MNHNY, SVGAGI (reference sequence). The CDR3 is made up of 15 amino acids. The CDR3 loop reads CASSTDSSRVSEAFF. For the CDR3, the DNA is TGTGCCAGCAGTACAGACTCAAGCAGGGTTTCTGAAGCTTTCTTT.

V gene TRBV11-3 combines with J gene TRBJ1-6; 7 nucleotides match TRBD1. This CDR3 has 15 amino acids. The V gene's germline CDR1 is SGHNT and CDR2 YENEEA. With 2 bases clipped from V and 7 bases from J, the junction kept 5 bases outside the gene matches. CDR3 sequence reads: CASSLTPGQNSPLHF. For the CDR3, the DNA is TGTGCCAGCAGCTTAACCCCGGGACAGAATTCACCCCTCCACTTT.

This sequence joins TRBV5-1 and TRBJ1-1; D might be TRBD1 (6 bases). The CDR3 extends over 14 amino acids. The V end was cut by 0 bases, the J end by 11 bases, with 17 bases between. Germline V lookup: CDR1 SGHRS, CDR2 YFSETQ. The CDR3 region is CASSLAGGESGAFF. The CDR3 nucleotides read TGCGCCAGCAGCTTGGCGGGGGGCGAATCGGGGGCTTTCTTT.

The J gene is TRBJ1-5, the V gene TRBV5-4; TRBD1 might be the D (5 bases). The V and J ends lost 4 bases and 8 bases respectively, with 16 bases between them. The V gene's germline CDR1 is SGHNT and CDR2 YYREEE (reference sequence). This CDR3 comprises 14 residues. The CDR3 reads CASSLAGWGEPQHF. The CDR3 DNA reads TGTGCCAGCAGCCTGGCGGGTTGGGGGGAGCCCCAGCATTTT.

This clone has only one observation. The chain uses TRBV5-1 and TRBJ2-3; TRBD2 agrees at 9 bases. The CDR3 has 17 residues. The ends lost 0 bases at V and 2 bases at J; junction bases unmatched: 7. Germline CDR1 and CDR2: SGHRS and YFSETQ. The CDR3 bases are TGCGCCAGCAGCTTGGCCCTAGCGGGGAACCCCACAGATACGCAGTATTTT. Translated, it gives CASSLALAGNPTDTQYF. The entire variable domain, with the rest obtained from reference TRBV5-1 and TRBJ2-3, is as follows: KAGVTQTPRYLIKTRGQQVTLSCSPISGHRSVSWYQQTPGQGLQFLFEYFSETQRNKGNFPGRFSGRQFSNSRSEMNVSTLELGDSALYLCASSLALAGNPTDTQYFGPGTRLTVL.

The chain couples TRBV19 to TRBJ1-2; perhaps TRBD1 as D (5 bases). The CDR3 totals 15 residues. The V and J ends lost 7 bases and 4 bases respectively, with 19 bases between them. Germline assignment: CDR1 LNHDA and CDR2 SQIVND (reference sequence). The CDR3 sequence: CASTFPGYGGYGYTF. CDR3 nucleotides: TGTGCCAGTACCTTCCCGGGCTACGGGGGCTATGGCTACACCTTC.

V and J are TRBV7-3 and TRBJ1-1; D is possibly TRBD1 (5 bases). Germline lookup yields CDR1 SGHTA and CDR2 FQGTGA. Trimming pared 5 bases from V and 2 bases from J, leaving 9 bases between. The CDR3 has 13 residues. The CDR3 here is CASSQTANTEAFF. The CDR3 DNA is TGTGCCAGCAGCCAGACAGCCAACACTGAAGCTTTCTTT.

This clone was recorded once. The CDR3: CASSEYTGASPLHF. The CDR3 DNA reads TGTGCCAGCAGTGAATACACAGGGGCCTCACCCCTCCACTTT. The rearrangement uses TRBV6-1 and TRBJ1-6, with 7 bases lining up with TRBD1. The V segment lost 2 bases and the J segment 10 bases; nucleotides outside the gene matches: 5. Germline assignment: CDR1 MNHNS and CDR2 SASEGT. The CDR3 has 14 residues.

This chain links TRBV4-2 with TRBJ1-4; maybe TRBD1 (5 bases). This CDR3 is 14 amino acids long. In germline, CDR1 is LGHNA, CDR2 YNFKEQ. Trimming removed 0 bases from V and 8 bases from J, with 10 bases in between. CDR3 DNA sequence: TGTGCCAGCAGCCAAGATCTACAGGAGGAAAAACTGTTTTTT. Translation gives CASSQDLQEEKLFF.

This clone occurred once. V is TRBV18 and J is TRBJ2-1; 14 nucleotides align to TRBD2. The CDR3 loop spans 16 amino acids. The J segment lost 8 bases and the V segment lost 4 bases, leaving 7 bases of the junction unmatched. In germline, CDR1 is KGHSH, CDR2 LQKENI. The CDR3 here is CASSLGTSGGFYEQFF. As DNA, the CDR3 is TGTGCCAGCTCACTAGGGACTAGCGGGGGTTTTTATGAGCAGTTCTTC.

The chain combines TRBV7-2 with TRBJ2-1; D is uncertain. The CDR3 loop spans 14 amino acids. Germline CDR1 and CDR2: SGHTA and FQGNSA. The V and J ends lost 5 bases and 0 bases respectively, with 8 bases between them. The CDR3 loop reads CASSADISYNEQFF. The CDR3 DNA sequence: TGTGCCAGCAGCGCCGACATCTCCTACAATGAGCAGTTCTTC.

The genes are TRBV21-1 and TRBJ2-2; the DNA was not compared with TRBD1, the D call given in the table. TRBV21-1 is a listed pseudogene. CDR3 size: 14 residues. CDR3 sequence (DNA): TGTGCCAGCATTCAGGGTTCGAACACCGGGGAGCTGTTTTTT. This codes for CASIQGSNTGELFF.

This chain joins TRBV5-4 and TRBJ2-1; 9 nucleotides line up with TRBD1. V lost 4 bases and J lost 0; bases outside the gene matches: 8. In germline, CDR1 is SGHNT, CDR2 YYREEE (reference sequence). The CDR3 totals 17 residues. Here the CDR3 reads CASSRLLTGGSYNEQFF. The DNA of the CDR3 is TGTGCCAGCAGCCGACTTTTGACAGGGGGCTCCTACAATGAGCAGTTCTTC. Full variable domain (rest looked up from reference TRBV5-4 and TRBJ2-1): ETGVTQSPTHLIKTRGQQVTLRCSSQSGHNTVSWYQQALGQGPQFIFQYYREEENGRGNFPPRFSGLQFPNYSSELNVNALELDDSALYLCASSRLLTGGSYNEQFFGPGTRLTVL.

V and J are TRBV4-1 and TRBJ2-5; TRBD2 matches 16 bases. Trimming cost V 5 bases and J 5 bases; bases outside gene matches: 5. From germline, CDR1 is MGHRA and CDR2 YSYEKL. CDR3 size: 16 residues. The CDR3 protein is CASSGTSGGARETQYF. The CDR3 bases are TGCGCCAGCAGCGGGACTAGCGGGGGGGCGCGGGAGACCCAGTACTTC.

The chain couples TRBV5-1 to TRBJ1-4; perhaps TRBD1 as D (6 bases). Germline V CDR1 and CDR2: SGHRS, YFSETQ. The V and J ends lost 0 bases and 3 bases respectively, with 6 bases between them. CDR3 length equals 14 residues. The CDR3 region has the DNA TGCGCCAGCAGCTTGGAGGGGGCTAATGAAAAACTGTTTTTT. It is translated as CASSLEGANEKLFF.

This chain joins TRBV10-3 and TRBJ1-5, with TRBD1 as a possible D gene (5 bases). The CDR3 loop spans 14 amino acids. From germline, CDR1 is ENHRY and CDR2 SYGVKD. Trimming pared 1 base from V and 6 bases from J, leaving 10 bases between. CDR3 bases: TGTGCCATCAGTGAGTTAGGGGAGGCTCAGCCCCAGCATTTT. Encoded protein: CAISELGEAQPQHF.